The 18 T cell receptor beta chains below come from one sample, sequenced in a study of vaccination and CD4 T cells after COVID-19. Treatment here: roughly ten-day PBMC culture with coronavirus spike peptide pools or control peptides (ViraFEST assay). Sequencing of DNA taken from cultured CD4+ T cells relied on the Oncomine TCR Beta short-read assay. TCRdb re-called the PCR reads through MiXCR, storing one row per CDR3 protein. Here the sample spans roughly 18,000 distinct CDR3 sequences, approximately 50% being singletons. Their recognized antigens are unknown. Sample: CD4+ T cells from blood, cultured in vitro, taken before SARS-CoV-2 vaccination. The receptors here all came from a human donor who had recovered from COVID-19.

This clonotype was detected a few times. The CDR3 here is CSATQGVSGNTIYF. CDR3 nucleotides: TGCAGTGCCACCCAGGGGGTCTCTGGAAACACCATATATTTT. V is TRBV20-1 and J is TRBJ1-3; 7 nucleotides agree with TRBD1. The CDR3 runs to 14 residues. Unmatched junction bases numbered 5, after V lost 6 bases and J lost 0 bases. Germline V gene lookup returns CDR1 DFQATT and CDR2 SNEGSKA (reference sequence).

This clonotype has only a few counts. The chain uses TRBV5-8 and TRBJ1-5; possibly TRBD1 for D (5 bases). CDR1 and CDR2 (germline): SGHTS, YDEGEE. Deletions cut 2 bases from V and 5 bases from J, with 14 bases between. The CDR3 is made up of 15 amino acids. CDR3 nucleotide sequence: TGTGCCAGCAGCTTTACAGGTTATTCATATCAGCCCCAGCATTTT. Its protein product is CASSFTGYSYQPQHF. Variable domain in full (rest from reference TRBV5-8 and TRBJ1-5): EAGVTQSPTHLIKTRGQQATLRCSPISGHTSVYWYQQALGLGLQFLLWYDEGEERNRGNFPPRFSGRQFPNYSSELNVNALELEDSALYLCASSFTGYSYQPQHFGDGTRLSIL.

As for this clonotype: One junction end disagrees with the germline gene, perhaps due to a read error. Here the CDR3 DNA reads TGTGCCAGCAGTTCTTCCGGGCCCTCCTCCTCCGAGCAGTACTTC. Translated, it gives CASSSSGPSSSEQYF. This sequence joins TRBV6-5 and TRBJ2-7; D unresolved. This CDR3 spans 15 amino acids. Germline values: CDR1 MNHEY, CDR2 SVGAGI.

The chain recombines TRBV29-1 with TRBJ1-2; D not resolved. V gave up 3 bases and J gave up 0 bases, with 5 bases separating them. Germline CDR1 SQVTM, CDR2 ANQGSEA. This CDR3 is 12 amino acids long. The chain's CDR3 is CSVDRANYGYTF. CDR3 DNA sequence: TGCAGCGTTGATCGCGCTAACTATGGCTACACCTTC.

Judged by abundance, this clonotype is medium-sized. This sequence joins TRBV20-1 and TRBJ1-1, with 10 positions matching TRBD1. This CDR3 contains 14 residues. CDR1 is DFQATT, CDR2 SNEGSKA, per germline (reference sequence). J gave up 3 bases and V 0 bases, and 1 base lay outside the gene matches. CDR3 in amino acids: CSARDDRGHTEAFF. The CDR3 DNA reads as TGCAGTGCTAGAGATGACAGGGGGCACACTGAAGCTTTCTTT.

V gene TRBV18 combines with J gene TRBJ1-5; D unclear. The CDR3 is made up of 14 amino acids. CDR1 and CDR2 from the germline V gene are KGHSH and LQKENI. V was clipped by 2 bases and J by 6 bases, with 11 bases between them. CDR3 residues: CASSPVGSAQPQHF. CDR3 DNA sequence: TGTGCCAGCTCACCAGTCGGATCCGCTCAGCCCCAGCATTTT.

This chain uses TRBV27 with TRBJ1-2; maybe TRBD1 (5 bases). V was cut by 6 bases and J by 3 bases, with 8 bases left in between. This CDR3 contains 12 residues. Germline V lookup: CDR1 MNHEY, CDR2 SMNVEV (reference sequence). DNA for the CDR3: TGTGCCAGCAGGGGGCCCCACTATGGCTACACCTTC. This codes for CASRGPHYGYTF.

The chain uses TRBV5-1 and TRBJ2-3; TRBD2 matches at 7 bases. V gave up 4 bases and J gave up 5 bases; unmatched junction bases: 1. The CDR3 has 12 residues. Germline V gene lookup returns CDR1 SGHRS and CDR2 YFSETQ. CDR3: CASSGEGDTQYF. The CDR3 nucleotides read TGCGCCAGCAGCGGGGAGGGAGATACGCAGTATTTT.

Only a few counts were recorded for this clonotype. The chain has TRBV20-1 and TRBJ1-2; D not certain. Trimming removed 0 bases from V and 1 base from J, with 0 bases in between. From germline, CDR1 is DFQATT and CDR2 SNEGSKA (reference sequence). The CDR3 totals 11 residues. As DNA, the CDR3 is TGCAGTGCTAGAGATAACTATGGCTACACCTTC. This gives the protein CSARDNYGYTF.

This chain uses TRBV6-1 with TRBJ2-1; 9 bases map to TRBD1. The V segment lost 7 bases and the J segment 5 bases; nucleotides outside the gene matches: 9. The CDR3 runs 15 residues. CDR1 MNHNS and CDR2 SASEGT come from the germline V gene. CDR3 nucleotide sequence: TGTGCCAGCACGAGTGGACAGGGGTGGCACAATGAGCAGTTCTTC. Amino acid sequence: CASTSGQGWHNEQFF.

The rearrangement joins TRBV7-2 to TRBJ2-5, with 11 bases lining up with TRBD1. V trimming: 5 bases; J trimming: 5 bases; junction bases outside the gene matches: 7. Germline V gene data show CDR1 as SGHTA and CDR2 as FQGNSA. There are 15 residues in the CDR3. The CDR3 reads CASSNWDRGYETQYF. CDR3 DNA: TGTGCCAGCAGCAACTGGGACAGGGGGTATGAGACCCAGTACTTC.

The chain's CDR3 is CASTLGNSPLHF. CDR3 coding DNA: TGTGCCAGCACCTTGGGAAATTCACCCCTCCACTTT. V gene TRBV7-9 combines with J gene TRBJ1-6; D gene unclear. The CDR3 loop spans 12 amino acids. Per the germline V gene, CDR1 is SEHNR and CDR2 is FQNEAQ (reference sequence). V lost 7 bases, J lost 7 bases, and 8 bases lay in between.

This clonotype has just one count. The chain recombines TRBV6-5 with TRBJ2-5; the match to TRBD2 covers 16 bases. V lost 0 bases, J lost 5 bases, and 6 bases stayed unmatched. The CDR3 runs to 18 residues. The V gene's germline CDR1 is MNHEY and CDR2 SVGAGI. CDR3 DNA: TGTGCCAGCAGTTACTCACCGGGACTAGCGGGAGGGGAGGAGACCCAGTACTTC. Its protein product is CASSYSPGLAGGEETQYF.

The table lists this clonotype with a few counts. The rearrangement joins TRBV27 to TRBJ1-6, with D perhaps matching TRBD1 (6 bases). Germline V gives CDR1 MNHEY, CDR2 SMNVEV (reference sequence). The ends were cut back, 5 bases at V and 0 bases at J, with 14 bases in the middle. The CDR3 covers 17 residues. The CDR3 here is CASSLKTGSSYNSPLHF. The DNA of the CDR3 is TGTGCCAGCAGTCTAAAAACAGGGAGCTCCTATAATTCACCCCTCCACTTT.

V usage is TRBV20-1 and J usage is TRBJ2-1, with 7 nucleotides matching TRBD2. Germline V gives CDR1 DFQATT, CDR2 SNEGSKA (reference sequence). This CDR3 is built from 14 residues. Trimming took 6 bases from V and 7 from J; bases not matched to a gene: 12. CDR3: CSAPRGSGKNEQFF. The CDR3 nucleotides read TGCAGTGCACCTCGGGGGAGCGGGAAGAATGAGCAGTTCTTC.

The CDR3 spells CAGGDRGSPGANVLTF. The CDR3 DNA reads TGTGCCGGAGGGGACAGGGGTTCCCCTGGGGCCAACGTCCTGACTTTC. The J gene is TRBJ2-6, the V gene TRBV19; 10 bases line up with TRBD1. The ends lost 11 bases at V and 2 bases at J; junction bases unmatched: 9. This CDR3 has 16 residues. Germline CDR1 LNHDA, CDR2 SQIVND (reference sequence).

The chain employs TRBV7-2 and TRBJ2-1, with a tentative D call TRBD1 (6 bases). This CDR3 spans 15 amino acids. Trimming pared 4 bases from V and 1 base from J, leaving 11 bases between. Germline lookup yields CDR1 SGHTA and CDR2 FQGNSA. CDR3 residues: CASSSTGSSYNEQFF. The CDR3 nucleotides are TGTGCCAGCAGCTCTACAGGGTCTTCCTACAATGAGCAGTTCTTC.

In this sample, this clonotype turned up once. The V gene is TRBV6-2 or TRBV6-3, the J gene TRBJ2-1, with 9 bases identical to TRBD2. Per the germline V gene, CDR1 is MNHEY and CDR2 is SVGEGT. Trimming at V came to 1 base and at J to 8 bases, leaving 6 bases not matched to a gene. The CDR3 length is 15 residues. CDR3 coding DNA: TGTGCCAGCAGTTACTTGGGCGGGAGGGGGGATGAGCAGTTCTTC. It specifies CASSYLGGRGDEQFF.